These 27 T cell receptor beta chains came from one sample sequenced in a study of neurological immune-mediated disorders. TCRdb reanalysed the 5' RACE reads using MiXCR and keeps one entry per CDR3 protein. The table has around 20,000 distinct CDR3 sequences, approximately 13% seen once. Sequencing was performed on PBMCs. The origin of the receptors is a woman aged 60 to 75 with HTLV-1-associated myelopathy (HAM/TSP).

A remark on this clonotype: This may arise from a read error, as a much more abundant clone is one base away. In DNA form, the CDR3 reads TGCGCCAGCAGCTTGGTACTAGCGGGAGGGCCTGAGTACGAGCAGTACTTC. Its protein product is CASSLVLAGGPEYEQYF. This chain joins TRBV5-1 and TRBJ2-7; 13 bases line up with TRBD2. CDR1 is SGHRS and CDR2 is YFSETQ in the germline V gene. The CDR3 length is 17 residues. Trimming took 0 bases from V and 4 from J; bases not matched to a gene: 7.

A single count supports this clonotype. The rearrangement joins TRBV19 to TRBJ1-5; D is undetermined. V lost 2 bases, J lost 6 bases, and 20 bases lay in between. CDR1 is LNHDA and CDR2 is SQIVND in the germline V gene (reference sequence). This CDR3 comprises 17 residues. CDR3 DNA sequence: TGTGCCAGTAGTATACTCCCCGGGCCGCTGAGGAGTCAGCCCCAGCATTTT. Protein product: CASSILPGPLRSQPQHF.

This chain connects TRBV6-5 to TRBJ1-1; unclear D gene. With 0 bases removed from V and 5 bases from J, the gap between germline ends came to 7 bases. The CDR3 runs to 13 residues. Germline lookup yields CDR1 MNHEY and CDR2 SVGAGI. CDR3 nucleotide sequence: TGTGCCAGCAGTTACTCGTCCGATACTGAAGCTTTCTTT. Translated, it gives CASSYSSDTEAFF.

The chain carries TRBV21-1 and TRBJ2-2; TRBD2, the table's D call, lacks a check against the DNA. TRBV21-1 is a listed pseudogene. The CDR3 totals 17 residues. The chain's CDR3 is CASNIQGREGSTGELFF. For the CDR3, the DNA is TGTGCCAGCAACATTCAGGGGCGGGAGGGGAGCACCGGGGAGCTGTTTTTT.

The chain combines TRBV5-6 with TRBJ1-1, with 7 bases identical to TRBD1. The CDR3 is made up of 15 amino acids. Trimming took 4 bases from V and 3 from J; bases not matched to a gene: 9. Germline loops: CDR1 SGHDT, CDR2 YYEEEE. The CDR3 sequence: CASSGDRVSYTEAFF. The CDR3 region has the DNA TGTGCCAGCAGCGGAGACAGGGTATCGTACACTGAAGCTTTCTTT.

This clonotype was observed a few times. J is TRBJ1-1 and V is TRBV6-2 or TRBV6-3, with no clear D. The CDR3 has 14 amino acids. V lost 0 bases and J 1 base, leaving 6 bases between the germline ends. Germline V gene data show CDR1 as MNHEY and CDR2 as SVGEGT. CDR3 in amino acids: CASSYSIRNTEAFF. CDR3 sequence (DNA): TGTGCCAGCAGTTACTCGATACGGAACACTGAAGCTTTCTTT.

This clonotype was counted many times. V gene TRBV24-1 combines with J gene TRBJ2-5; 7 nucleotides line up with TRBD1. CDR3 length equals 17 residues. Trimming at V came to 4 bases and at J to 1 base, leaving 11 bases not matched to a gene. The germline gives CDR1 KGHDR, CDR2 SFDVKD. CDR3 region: CATSDQDRRTSQETQYF. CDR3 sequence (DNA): TGTGCCACCAGTGACCAGGACAGGAGGACGTCCCAAGAGACCCAGTACTTC.

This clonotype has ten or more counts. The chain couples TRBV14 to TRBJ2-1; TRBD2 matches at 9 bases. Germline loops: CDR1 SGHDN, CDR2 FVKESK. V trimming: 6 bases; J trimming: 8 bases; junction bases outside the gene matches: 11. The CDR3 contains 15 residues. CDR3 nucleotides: TGTGCCAGCAGGAGGGCGGGAGGGCCTTGGGATGAGCAGTTCTTC. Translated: CASRRAGGPWDEQFF.

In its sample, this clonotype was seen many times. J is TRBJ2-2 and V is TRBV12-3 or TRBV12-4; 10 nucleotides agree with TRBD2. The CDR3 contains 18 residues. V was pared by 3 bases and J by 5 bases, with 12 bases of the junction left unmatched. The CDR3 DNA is TGTGCCAGCAGTTTTTTCTACGGAGCGGGAGGGGTGACCGGGGAGCTGTTTTTT. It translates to CASSFFYGAGGVTGELFF.

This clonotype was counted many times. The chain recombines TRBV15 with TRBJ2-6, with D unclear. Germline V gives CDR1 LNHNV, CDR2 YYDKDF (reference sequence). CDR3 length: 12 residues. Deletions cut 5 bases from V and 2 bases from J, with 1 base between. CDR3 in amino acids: CATSPGANVLTF. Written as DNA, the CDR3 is TGTGCCACCAGCCCTGGGGCCAACGTCCTGACTTTC.

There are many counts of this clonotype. CDR3 nucleotide sequence: TGCGCCAGCAGCCCACTACAGGGGGCGAGCACAGATACGCAGTATTTT. As protein: CASSPLQGASTDTQYF. The gene calls are TRBV5-1 and TRBJ2-3, with 9 bases matching TRBD1. CDR1 is SGHRS, CDR2 YFSETQ, per germline. V shed 4 bases, J shed 0 bases, and the junction held 6 bases outside the gene matches. CDR3 length: 16 amino acids.

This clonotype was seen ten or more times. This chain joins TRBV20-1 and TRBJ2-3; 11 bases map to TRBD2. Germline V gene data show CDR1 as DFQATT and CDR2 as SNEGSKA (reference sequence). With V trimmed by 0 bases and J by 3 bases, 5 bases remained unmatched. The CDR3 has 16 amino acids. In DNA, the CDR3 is TGCAGTGCTAGAGAGGGGACTAGCGGTAGGACAGATACGCAGTATTTT. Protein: CSAREGTSGRTDTQYF.

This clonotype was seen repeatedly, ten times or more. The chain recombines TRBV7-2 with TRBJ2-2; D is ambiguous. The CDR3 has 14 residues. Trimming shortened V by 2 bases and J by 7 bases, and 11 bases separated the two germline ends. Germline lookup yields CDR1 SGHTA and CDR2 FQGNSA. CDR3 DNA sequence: TGTGCCAGCAGCTTACAGGCCTCGGGCGGGGAGCTGTTTTTT. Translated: CASSLQASGGELFF.

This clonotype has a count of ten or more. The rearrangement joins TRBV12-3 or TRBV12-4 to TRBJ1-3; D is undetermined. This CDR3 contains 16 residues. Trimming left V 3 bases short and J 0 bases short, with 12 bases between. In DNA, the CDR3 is TGTGCCAGCAGTTTTAGTAGACTTGGCTCTGGAAACACCATATATTTT. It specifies CASSFSRLGSGNTIYF.

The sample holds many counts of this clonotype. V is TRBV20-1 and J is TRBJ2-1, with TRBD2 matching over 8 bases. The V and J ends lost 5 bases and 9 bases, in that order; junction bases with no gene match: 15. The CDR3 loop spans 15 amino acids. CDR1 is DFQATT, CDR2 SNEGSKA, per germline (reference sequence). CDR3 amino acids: CSAPHGGGNLGEQFF. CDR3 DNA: TGCAGTGCTCCCCACGGCGGGGGGAACCTCGGTGAGCAGTTCTTC.

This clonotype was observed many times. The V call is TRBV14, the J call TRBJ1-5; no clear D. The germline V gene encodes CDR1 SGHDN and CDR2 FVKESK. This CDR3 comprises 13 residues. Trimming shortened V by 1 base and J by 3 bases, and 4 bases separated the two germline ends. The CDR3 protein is CASSQGFNQPQHF. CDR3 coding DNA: TGTGCCAGCAGCCAAGGTTTCAATCAGCCCCAGCATTTT.

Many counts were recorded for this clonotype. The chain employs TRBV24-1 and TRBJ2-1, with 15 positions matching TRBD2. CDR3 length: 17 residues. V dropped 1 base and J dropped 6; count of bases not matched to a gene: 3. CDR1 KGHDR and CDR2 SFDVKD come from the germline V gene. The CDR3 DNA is TGTGCCACCAGTGATTTCGGGACTAGCGGGAGGTTCAATGAGCAGTTCTTC. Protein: CATSDFGTSGRFNEQFF.

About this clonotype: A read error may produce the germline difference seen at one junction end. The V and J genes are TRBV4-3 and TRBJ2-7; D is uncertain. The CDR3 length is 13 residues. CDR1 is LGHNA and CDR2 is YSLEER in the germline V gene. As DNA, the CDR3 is TGCGCCAGCATCCAAAGGCAGTGCTACGAGCAGTACTTC. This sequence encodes CASIQRQCYEQYF.

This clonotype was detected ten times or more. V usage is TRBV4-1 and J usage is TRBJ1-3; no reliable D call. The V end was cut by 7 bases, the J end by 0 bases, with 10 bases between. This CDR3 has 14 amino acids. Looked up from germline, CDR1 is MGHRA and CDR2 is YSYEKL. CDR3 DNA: TGCGCCAGCACCCGGGATTTCTCTGGAAACACCATATATTTT. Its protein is CASTRDFSGNTIYF.

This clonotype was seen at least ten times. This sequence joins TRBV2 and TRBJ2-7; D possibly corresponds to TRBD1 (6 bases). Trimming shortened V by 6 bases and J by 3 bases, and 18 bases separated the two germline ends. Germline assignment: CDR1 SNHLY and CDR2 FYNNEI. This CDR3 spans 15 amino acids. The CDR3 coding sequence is TGTGCCAGCAGGACAGACAGGCCAGCCTACTACGAGCAGTACTTC. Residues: CASRTDRPAYYEQYF.

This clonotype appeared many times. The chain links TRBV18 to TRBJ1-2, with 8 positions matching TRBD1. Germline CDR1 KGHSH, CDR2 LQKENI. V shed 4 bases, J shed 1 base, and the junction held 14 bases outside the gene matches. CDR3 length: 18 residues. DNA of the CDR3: TGTGCCAGCTCACGATCCGGGACAGGACCTGGACGTAACTATGGCTACACCTTC. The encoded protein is CASSRSGTGPGRNYGYTF.

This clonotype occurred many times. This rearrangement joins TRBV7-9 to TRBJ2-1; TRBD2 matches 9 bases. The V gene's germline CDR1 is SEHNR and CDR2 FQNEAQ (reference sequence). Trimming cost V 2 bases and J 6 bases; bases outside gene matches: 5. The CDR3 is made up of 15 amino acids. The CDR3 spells CASSLWLAGPNEQFF. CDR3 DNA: TGTGCCAGCAGCTTATGGCTAGCGGGGCCCAATGAGCAGTTCTTC.

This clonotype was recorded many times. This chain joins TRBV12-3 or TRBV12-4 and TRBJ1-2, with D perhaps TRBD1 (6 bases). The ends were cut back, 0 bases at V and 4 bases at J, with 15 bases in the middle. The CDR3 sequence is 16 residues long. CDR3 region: CASSLAGGKGAYGYTF. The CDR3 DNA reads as TGTGCCAGCAGTTTAGCAGGGGGGAAAGGGGCCTATGGCTACACCTTC.

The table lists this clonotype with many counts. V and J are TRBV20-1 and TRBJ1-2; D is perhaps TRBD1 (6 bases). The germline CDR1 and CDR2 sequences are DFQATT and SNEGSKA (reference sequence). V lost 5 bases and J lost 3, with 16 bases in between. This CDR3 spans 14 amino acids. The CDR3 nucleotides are TGCAGTGCTTCCCCGCCTCAGGGGTACTATGGCTACACCTTC. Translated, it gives CSASPPQGYYGYTF.

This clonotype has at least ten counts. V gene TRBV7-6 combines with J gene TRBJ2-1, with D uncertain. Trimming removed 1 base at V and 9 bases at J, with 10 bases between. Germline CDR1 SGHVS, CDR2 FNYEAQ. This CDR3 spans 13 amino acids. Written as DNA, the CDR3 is TGTGCCAGCAGCTTAGGCAGTGGTGGTGAGCAGTTCTTC. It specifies CASSLGSGGEQFF.

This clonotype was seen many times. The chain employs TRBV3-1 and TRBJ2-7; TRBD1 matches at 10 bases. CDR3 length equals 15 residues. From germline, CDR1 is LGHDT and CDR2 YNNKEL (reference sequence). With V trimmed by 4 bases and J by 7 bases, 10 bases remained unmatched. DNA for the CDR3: TGTGCCAGCAGCCCACCGGGACAGGGGACAGGGGAGCAGTACTTC. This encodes CASSPPGQGTGEQYF.

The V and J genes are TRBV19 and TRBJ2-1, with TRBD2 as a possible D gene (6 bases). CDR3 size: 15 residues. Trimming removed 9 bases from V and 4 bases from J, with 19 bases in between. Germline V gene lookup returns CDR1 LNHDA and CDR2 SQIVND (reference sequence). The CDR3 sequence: CASHGDRGKYNEQFF. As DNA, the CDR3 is TGTGCCAGCCACGGAGACCGGGGGAAATACAATGAGCAGTTCTTC.